A selection of T cell receptor beta chains follows, all from one sample in a study of cytomegalovirus exposure and HLA in healthy donors. Some clones are missing from TCRdb's copy, which holds only in-frame ones; the method was immunoSEQ multiplex PCR. The data contain some 85,000 clones, approximately 96% of them seen just once; the ten biggest clones take up approximately 1.2%. The sample was PBMCs. Every receptor here comes from a young woman in good health and CMV-seronegative. Each CDR3 is given with its conserved first and last residue. D genes are given only for firm matches. Rows give clone size only sometimes, using once, few, many, or a class for an expanded clone.

size,V,J,D,CDR3,DNA
once,TRBV27,TRBJ1-1,NA,CASSPLVAGTEAFF,TGTGCCAGCAGTCCTCTTGTCGCCGGCACTGAAGCTTTCTTT
NA,TRBV10-1,TRBJ2-7,NA,CASSESEGSLEQYF,TGCGCCAGCAGTGAGTCGGAGGGGTCCCTCGAGCAGTACTTC
NA,TRBV28,TRBJ1-2,TRBD1,CASSLWGQGGYGYTF,TGTGCCAGCAGTTTATGGGGACAGGGTGGCTATGGCTACACCTTC
NA,TRBV27,TRBJ1-2,TRBD1,CASRGTGQGYTF,TGTGCCAGCAGAGGGACAGGGCAGGGCTACACCTTC
NA,TRBV5-8,TRBJ2-5,NA,CASSFYETQYF,TGTGCCAGCAGCTTTTATGAGACCCAGTACTTC
NA,TRBV6-5,TRBJ2-2,TRBD1,CASISRGHTTGELFF,TGTGCCAGCATCTCCAGGGGGCATACCACCGGGGAGCTGTTTTTT
NA,TRBV20-1,TRBJ1-1,NA,CSGAATTEAFF,TGCAGTGGGGCAGCAACTACTGAAGCTTTCTTT
once,TRBV14,TRBJ2-5,NA,CASSQFTGPQTQYF,TGTGCCAGCAGCCAATTCACAGGCCCCCAGACCCAGTACTTC
NA,TRBV5-1,TRBJ2-1,TRBD1,CASSLTTGGGSYNEQFF,TGCGCCAGCAGCTTGACGACAGGGGGCGGGTCCTACAATGAGCAGTTCTTC
NA,TRBV11-2,TRBJ2-1,TRBD2,CASSLGTSGNEQFF,TGTGCCAGCAGCTTGGGGACTAGCGGCAATGAGCAGTTCTTC
NA,TRBV7-9,TRBJ1-4,NA,CASSYSPGLKDEKLFF,TGTGCCAGCAGCTATAGTCCGGGATTAAAGGATGAAAAACTGTTTTTT
NA,TRBV4-1,TRBJ1-2,NA,CASSQGGREAVGYTF,TGCGCCAGCAGCCAAGGGGGAAGGGAAGCGGTCGGCTACACCTTC
once,TRBV5-1,TRBJ2-5,TRBD1,CASSGRQGAYQETQYF,TGCGCCAGCAGCGGACGACAGGGGGCGTACCAAGAGACCCAGTACTTC
once,TRBV2,TRBJ2-3,NA,CASSDPGDTQYF,TGTGCCAGCAGTGACCCAGGGGATACGCAGTATTTT
NA,TRBV5-6,TRBJ2-3,TRBD2,CASSSRVAGGSDTQYF,TGTGCCAGCAGCTCCCGTGTAGCGGGAGGGTCAGATACGCAGTATTTT
NA,TRBV15,TRBJ2-7,NA,CATSRDGHEQYF,TGTGCCACCAGCAGAGATGGCCACGAGCAGTACTTC
few,TRBV2,TRBJ2-7,NA,CASSYTYEQYF,TGTGCCAGCTCTTATACCTACGAGCAGTACTTC
NA,TRBV28,TRBJ2-5,NA,CASSPPPHKQETQYF,TGTGCCAGCAGTCCCCCCCCACACAAGCAAGAGACCCAGTACTTC
NA,TRBV29-1,TRBJ2-5,TRBD1,CSVDTVRDSGRQETQYF,TGCAGCGTTGATACCGTCAGGGACAGCGGACGACAAGAGACCCAGTACTTC
NA,TRBV15,TRBJ2-7,NA,CATRQVAGYEQYF,TGTGCCACCAGACAAGTTGCAGGCTACGAGCAGTACTTC
NA,TRBV9,TRBJ2-7,NA,CASSAGGTQTYEQYF,TGTGCCAGCAGCGCAGGGGGGACACAAACCTACGAGCAGTACTTC
once,TRBV11-3,TRBJ2-1,TRBD1,CASSLRQGGPLNNEQFF,TGTGCCAGCAGCTTACGACAGGGGGGCCCATTGAACAATGAGCAGTTCTTC
NA,TRBV6-6,TRBJ1-5,NA,CASSYTNQPQHF,TGTGCCAGCAGTTACACTAATCAGCCCCAGCATTTT
NA,TRBV6-5,TRBJ2-1,NA,CASSYGGNEQFF,TGTGCCAGCAGTTACGGGGGGAATGAGCAGTTCTTC
NA,TRBV18,TRBJ2-1,TRBD1,CASSPDRDFYNEQFF,TGTGCCAGCTCACCGGACAGGGACTTTTACAATGAGCAGTTCTTC
NA,TRBV28,TRBJ2-7,TRBD2,CASSITSGSIYEQYF,TGTGCCAGCAGTATTACTAGCGGGAGCATCTACGAGCAGTACTTC
NA,TRBV5-4,TRBJ2-7,NA,CASSADGSLSYEQYF,TGTGCCAGCAGCGCGGATGGCTCCCTCTCCTACGAGCAGTACTTC
NA,TRBV19,TRBJ1-2,NA,CASSVQGSNYGYTF,TGTGCCAGTAGTGTCCAGGGATCCAACTATGGCTACACCTTC
NA,TRBV27,TRBJ2-5,TRBD2,CASSFSGTSGIQETQYF,TGTGCCAGCAGTTTTTCCGGGACTAGCGGAATACAAGAGACCCAGTACTTC
NA,TRBV6-1,TRBJ1-2,TRBD1,CASREQGANYGYTF,TGTGCCAGCAGAGAACAGGGGGCTAACTATGGCTACACCTTC
NA,TRBV27,TRBJ2-5,NA,CASSGGLLGETQYF,TGTGCCAGCAGCGGGGGGCTATTGGGGGAGACCCAGTACTTC
NA,TRBV19,TRBJ2-1,TRBD2,CASRRLAGLPGSYNEQFF,TGTGCCAGCCGAAGACTAGCGGGATTACCGGGCTCCTACAATGAGCAGTTCTTC
NA,TRBV28,TRBJ2-1,NA,CASSLSGSGRSYNEQFF,TGTGCCAGCAGTTTATCTGGGAGCGGACGCTCCTACAATGAGCAGTTCTTC
NA,TRBV2,TRBJ1-3,NA,CASSPLGGNTIYF,TGTGCCAGCTCCCCGCTAGGTGGAAACACCATATATTTT
once,TRBV7-9,TRBJ1-2,NA,CASSTYDSLGGYTF,TGTGCCAGCAGCACCTATGACAGTCTCGGAGGCTACACCTTC
NA,TRBV6-1,TRBJ2-7,TRBD1,CASSVTGTGGYEQYF,TGTGCCAGCAGTGTGACCGGGACAGGGGGTTACGAGCAGTACTTC
NA,TRBV10-2,TRBJ2-7,NA,CASSEGPKQGEQYF,TGCGCCAGCAGTGAGGGCCCTAAACAGGGCGAGCAGTACTTC
NA,TRBV29-1,TRBJ2-2,NA,CSVGAISNTGELFF,TGCAGCGTTGGGGCTATCTCGAACACCGGGGAGCTGTTTTTT
NA,TRBV6-5,TRBJ2-3,NA,CASSYPIVQGTDTQYF,TGTGCCAGCAGTTACCCCATAGTTCAGGGGACAGATACGCAGTATTTT
NA,TRBV27,TRBJ2-1,NA,CASKRTGLAFDEQFF,TGTGCCAGCAAACGGACTGGACTCGCTTTCGATGAGCAGTTCTTC
NA,TRBV11-3,TRBJ2-3,TRBD2,CASSFGVGLAGGRPTDTQYF,TGTGCCAGCAGCTTTGGTGTGGGACTAGCGGGAGGGAGGCCCACAGATACGCAGTATTTT